These 27 T cell receptor beta chains were sequenced from one sample in a study of blood T cell repertoires in COVID-19. TCRdb keeps only in-frame clones here, not all; method: immunoSEQ multiplex PCR. The sample has some 71,000 clones; around 84% are singletons. Input material: peripheral blood. The receptors here all came from a woman between 50 and 59 years old with acute or convalescent COVID-19.

The CDR3 coding sequence is TGCAGTGCTAGTTCCCGAGGCTCCTCTAACTATGGCTACACCTTC. This codes for CSASSRGSSNYGYTF. The chain has TRBV20-1 and TRBJ1-2; D is undetermined. Germline assignment: CDR1 DFQATT and CDR2 SNEGSKA (reference sequence). The CDR3 spans 15 residues. V gave up 3 bases and J gave up 0 bases, with 14 bases separating them.

Here the CDR3 reads CATSDILFGYTF. The CDR3 DNA reads as TGTGCCACCAGTGATATTTTATTCGGCTACACCTTC. The chain uses TRBV24-1 and TRBJ1-2; D ambiguous. CDR3 length: 12 amino acids. Trimming pared 3 bases from V and 8 bases from J, leaving 9 bases between. Germline V lookup: CDR1 KGHDR, CDR2 SFDVKD.

This chain uses TRBV7-9 with TRBJ2-7, with 8 nucleotides matching TRBD2. Germline V CDR1 and CDR2: SEHNR, FQNEAQ (reference sequence). The V and J ends lost 3 bases and 5 bases, in that order; junction bases with no gene match: 12. There are 16 residues in the CDR3. The CDR3 sequence is CASSLGFSSGYHEQYF. The DNA for the CDR3 is TGTGCCAGCAGCTTGGGATTCTCTAGCGGGTACCACGAGCAGTACTTC.

The chain has TRBV5-1 and TRBJ2-2; no definite D call. The CDR3 extends over 14 amino acids. Trimming shortened V by 2 bases and J by 1 base, and 6 bases separated the two germline ends. Germline V gives CDR1 SGHRS, CDR2 YFSETQ. Here the CDR3 DNA reads TGCGCCAGCAGCTTTCGACAGAACACCGGGGAGCTGTTTTTT. It translates to CASSFRQNTGELFF.

This clone came up once. The V call is TRBV11-2, the J call TRBJ2-1, with TRBD1 matching over 7 bases. Trimming removed 1 base from V and 5 bases from J; junction bases left unmatched: 5. CDR3 length equals 15 residues. Germline CDR1 SGHAT, CDR2 FQNNGV. The CDR3 reads CASSLGGTVNNEQFF. In DNA form, the CDR3 reads TGTGCCAGCAGCTTAGGTGGGACAGTGAACAATGAGCAGTTCTTC.

The rearrangement joins TRBV9 to TRBJ2-6; D remains unclear. Germline V gene data show CDR1 as SGDLS and CDR2 as YYNGEE. The CDR3 runs 14 residues. V lost 0 bases and J 4 bases, leaving 5 bases between the germline ends. The DNA of the CDR3 is TGTGCCAGCAGCGTAGACTCCGGGGCCAACGTCCTGACTTTC. It yields the protein CASSVDSGANVLTF.

The CDR3 nucleotides read TGTGCCAGCAGCCCTCAAGCGGGGGGGCGCCAAGAGACCCAGTACTTC. Protein product: CASSPQAGGRQETQYF. The V call is TRBV5-4, the J call TRBJ2-5; 10 nucleotides agree with TRBD2. There are 16 residues in the CDR3. The V and J ends lost 4 bases and 1 base, in that order; junction bases with no gene match: 7. Looked up from germline, CDR1 is SGHNT and CDR2 is YYREEE (reference sequence).

The rearrangement uses TRBV9 and TRBJ1-2; D might be TRBD1 (5 bases). The CDR3 totals 15 residues. The V end was cut by 0 bases, the J end by 4 bases, with 13 bases between. In germline, CDR1 is SGDLS, CDR2 YYNGEE. This CDR3 is CASSVVPGTSYGYTF. DNA for the CDR3: TGTGCCAGCAGCGTAGTCCCCGGGACTTCCTATGGCTACACCTTC.

V and J are TRBV18 and TRBJ1-6; D call uncertain. From germline, CDR1 is KGHSH and CDR2 LQKENI. The CDR3 has 11 residues. Between the trimmed V and J ends, which lost 6 bases and 13 bases, there was a span of 10 bases. CDR3 DNA sequence: TGTGCCAGCTCCTCTCGAGGCCCCCTCCACTTT. This translates into CASSSRGPLHF.

V usage is TRBV29-1 and J usage is TRBJ2-7; D gene uncertain. Germline V gene data show CDR1 as SQVTM and CDR2 as ANQGSEA. This CDR3 has 15 amino acids. Trimming removed 1 base from V and 0 bases from J, with 13 bases in between. CDR3 coding DNA: TGCAGCGTTGAAGGTCAGTTTACCAACTCCTACGAGCAGTACTTC. It encodes CSVEGQFTNSYEQYF.

This chain connects TRBV30 to TRBJ1-1, with 7 bases identical to TRBD1. The germline gives CDR1 GTSNPN, CDR2 SVGIG (reference sequence). There are 12 residues in the CDR3. V was pared by 4 bases and J by 3 bases, with 2 bases of the junction left unmatched. The CDR3: CAWNRGDTEAFF. DNA of the CDR3: TGTGCCTGGAACAGGGGTGACACTGAAGCTTTCTTT. Full variable domain (remainder filled in from reference TRBV30 and TRBJ1-1): SQTIHQWPATLVQPVGSPLSLECTVEGTSNPNLYWYRQAAGRGLQLLFYSVGIGQISSEVPQNLSASRPQDRQFILSSKKLLLSDSGFYLCAWNRGDTEAFFGQGTRLTVV.

The chain joins TRBV6-6 to TRBJ1-2; D remains unclear. Trimming shortened V by 3 bases and J by 6 bases, and 8 bases separated the two germline ends. The CDR3 spans 12 residues. Germline assignment: CDR1 MNHNY and CDR2 SVGAGI (reference sequence). The CDR3: CASSYSRDGYTF. DNA for the CDR3: TGTGCCAGCAGTTATAGCCGGGATGGCTACACCTTC.

The genes are TRBV9 and TRBJ2-5, with TRBD1 as a possible D gene (6 bases). Germline lookup yields CDR1 SGDLS and CDR2 YYNGEE. With 7 bases removed from V and 2 bases from J, the gap between germline ends came to 15 bases. CDR3 size: 14 residues. The CDR3 is CASGAQGFQETQYF. As DNA, the CDR3 is TGTGCCAGCGGCGCACAGGGTTTTCAAGAGACCCAGTACTTC.

The chain couples TRBV6-5 to TRBJ2-4; the D gene is possibly TRBD2 (5 bases). Germline CDR1 and CDR2: MNHEY and SVGAGI. This CDR3 has 13 residues. The V end lost 8 bases, the J end lost 2 bases, and 10 bases lay between the germline ends. The CDR3 loop is CASRGLTKNIQYF. CDR3 DNA sequence: TGTGCCAGCCGAGGGCTAACCAAAAACATTCAGTACTTC.

The rearrangement joins TRBV19 to TRBJ1-1; TRBD1 is a possible D gene (6 bases). The CDR3 contains 15 residues. Trimming pared 7 bases from V and 4 bases from J, leaving 19 bases between. The germline CDR1 and CDR2 sequences are LNHDA and SQIVND (reference sequence). The CDR3 nucleotides are TGTGCCAGTAAGGGGGACACCGGTTTACCCACTGAAGCTTTCTTT. It is translated as CASKGDTGLPTEAFF.

The chain links TRBV7-3 to TRBJ1-1; D call uncertain. CDR3 length: 13 amino acids. V lost 4 bases and J 4 bases, leaving 10 bases between the germline ends. CDR1 is SGHTA, CDR2 FQGTGA, per germline. CDR3 loop: CASSSNRGTEAFF. The CDR3 nucleotides are TGTGCCAGCAGCTCTAATCGGGGCACTGAAGCTTTCTTT. Drawing the rest from reference TRBV7-3 and TRBJ1-1, the complete variable domain is GAGVSQTPSNKVTEKGKYVELRCDPISGHTALYWYRQSLGQGPEFLIYFQGTGAADDSGLPNDRFFAVRPEGSVSTLKIQRTERGDSAVYLCASSSNRGTEAFFGQGTRLTVV.

This clone was detected once. The V and J genes are TRBV18 and TRBJ2-3; D is possibly TRBD2 (6 bases). CDR1 is KGHSH and CDR2 is LQKENI in the germline V gene. CDR3 length equals 17 residues. Between the trimmed V and J ends, which lost 0 bases and 3 bases, there was a span of 16 bases. The CDR3, as DNA: TGTGCCAGCTCACCACCGACCGCGGGGCGGGTTACAGATACGCAGTATTTT. This sequence encodes CASSPPTAGRVTDTQYF.

The chain uses TRBV28 and TRBJ1-2, with 7 bases lining up with TRBD1. Germline V CDR1 and CDR2: MDHEN, SYDVKM. V lost 5 bases to trimming and J lost 4 bases; unmatched junction nucleotides: 7. The CDR3 covers 14 residues. The CDR3 DNA sequence: TGTGCCAGCAGTCGAACAGGGGTCCTCTATGGCTACACCTTC. As protein: CASSRTGVLYGYTF.

This clone has a handful of counts. J is TRBJ2-7 and V is TRBV27, with 10 nucleotides matching TRBD1. CDR1 is MNHEY, CDR2 SMNVEV, per germline (reference sequence). V shed 4 bases, J shed 0 bases, and the junction held 3 bases outside the gene matches. This CDR3 is 15 amino acids long. DNA for the CDR3: TGTGCCAGCAGTTCTTGGACAGGGGGCTCCTACGAGCAGTACTTC. Amino acid sequence: CASSSWTGGSYEQYF.

V usage is TRBV16 and J usage is TRBJ1-4, with 8 bases aligning to TRBD1. The CDR3 is made up of 12 amino acids. With V trimmed by 5 bases and J by 10 bases, 3 bases remained unmatched. The germline V gene encodes CDR1 KGHSY and CDR2 FQNENV. The CDR3 DNA follows: TGTGCCAGCAGCTCCGGGACAGGAAAACTGTTTTTT. Its translation: CASSSGTGKLFF.

This chain connects TRBV19 to TRBJ2-7; 12 nucleotides align to TRBD2. After removal of 7 bases from V and 5 bases from J, the junction contained 9 bases not matched to a gene. Per germline, CDR1 LNHDA and CDR2 SQIVND (reference sequence). This CDR3 has 15 residues. The CDR3 loop is CASIKTSGRLNEQYF. CDR3 nucleotide sequence: TGTGCCAGTATTAAGACTAGCGGGAGACTCAACGAGCAGTACTTC. Variable domain in full (rest from reference TRBV19 and TRBJ2-7): DGGITQSPKYLFRKEGQNVTLSCEQNLNHDAMYWYRQDPGQGLRLIYYSQIVNDFQKGDIAEGYSVSREKKESFPLTVTSAQKNPTAFYLCASIKTSGRLNEQYFGPGTRLTVT.

The V gene is TRBV7-9, the J gene TRBJ1-3; possibly TRBD1 for D (6 bases). The CDR3 has 16 residues. Germline V gene sequence: CDR1 SEHNR, CDR2 FQNEAQ (reference sequence). V lost 5 bases and J 0 bases, leaving 14 bases between the germline ends. CDR3 loop: CASSDRDTLSGNTIYF. In DNA form, the CDR3 reads TGTGCCAGCAGCGACCGGGACACACTCTCTGGAAACACCATATATTTT.

CDR3 DNA sequence: TGTGCCAGCAGCTTAGTACTAGGACCGAACACCGGGGAGCTGTTTTTT. This encodes CASSLVLGPNTGELFF. The chain couples TRBV7-9 to TRBJ2-2; tentatively, D is TRBD2 (5 bases). CDR1 and CDR2 from the germline V gene are SEHNR and FQNEAQ (reference sequence). Trimming took off 1 base at V and 0 bases at J, with 9 bases between the two ends. The CDR3 totals 16 residues. Full variable domain (outside the CDR3, taken from reference TRBV7-9 and TRBJ2-2): DTGVSQNPRHKITKRGQNVTFRCDPISEHNRLYWYRQTLGQGPEFLTYFQNEAQLEKSRLLSDRFSAERPKGSFSTLEIQRTEQGDSAMYLCASSLVLGPNTGELFFGEGSRLTVL.

This clone was detected once. The J gene is TRBJ1-1, the V gene TRBV7-8; TRBD1 aligns across 9 bases. Germline trimming cut 1 base from V and 10 bases from J; bases unmatched to any gene: 7. The CDR3 extends over 14 amino acids. Germline assignment: CDR1 SGHVS and CDR2 FQNEAQ. In DNA form, the CDR3 reads TGTGCCAGCAGCTTAGGGGGGGGACAGGGTCCAGCTTTCTTT. It yields the protein CASSLGGGQGPAFF.

The chain couples TRBV5-4 to TRBJ2-7; TRBD1 matches at 9 bases. Trimming took 3 bases from V and 5 from J; bases not matched to a gene: 15. Germline CDR1 and CDR2: SGHNT and YYREEE (reference sequence). This CDR3 spans 17 amino acids. The CDR3 coding sequence is TGTGCCAGCAGCTCCCCAAACCCGGGACAGGGTGGCCACGAGCAGTACTTC. As protein: CASSSPNPGQGGHEQYF.

V gene TRBV19 combines with J gene TRBJ2-7, with TRBD2 identical over 9 bases. The junction had 13 bases not matched to a gene; V was cut back by 7 bases and J by 6 bases. CDR1 and CDR2 (germline): LNHDA, SQIVND (reference sequence). This CDR3 has 15 residues. The CDR3 protein is CASIVRAGGPFEQYF. Written as DNA, the CDR3 is TGTGCCAGTATCGTCCGGGCGGGAGGGCCGTTCGAGCAGTACTTC.

The CDR3 sequence: CASSHVTPRGTDEQFF. In nucleotides, the CDR3 is TGTGCCAGCAGCCACGTCACACCCAGGGGGACCGATGAGCAGTTCTTC. The rearrangement links TRBV3-1 (or the pseudogene TRBV3-2) to TRBJ2-1; 7 bases are a match to TRBD1. CDR1 is LGHDT and CDR2 is YNNKEL in the germline V gene (reference sequence). Trimming removed 3 bases from V and 8 bases from J; junction bases left unmatched: 13. CDR3 length: 16 residues.